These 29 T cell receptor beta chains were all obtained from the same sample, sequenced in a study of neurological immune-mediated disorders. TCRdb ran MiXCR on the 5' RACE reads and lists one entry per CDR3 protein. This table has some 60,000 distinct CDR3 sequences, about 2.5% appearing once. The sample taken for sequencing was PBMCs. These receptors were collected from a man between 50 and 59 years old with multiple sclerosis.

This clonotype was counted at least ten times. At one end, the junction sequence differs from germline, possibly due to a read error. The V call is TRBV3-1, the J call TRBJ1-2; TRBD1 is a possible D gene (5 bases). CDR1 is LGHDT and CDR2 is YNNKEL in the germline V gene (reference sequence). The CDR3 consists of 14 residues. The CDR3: CASSRGTPSYRYTF. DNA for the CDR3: TGTGCCAGCAGCCGAGGGACCCCTAGCTATCGCTACACCTTC.

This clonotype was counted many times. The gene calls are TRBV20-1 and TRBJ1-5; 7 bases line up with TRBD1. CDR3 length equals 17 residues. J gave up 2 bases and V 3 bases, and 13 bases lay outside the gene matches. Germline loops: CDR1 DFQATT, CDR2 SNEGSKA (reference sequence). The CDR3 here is CSASPVGSGGGNQPQHF. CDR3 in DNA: TGCAGTGCTAGTCCGGTGGGTTCAGGGGGTGGCAATCAGCCCCAGCATTTT.

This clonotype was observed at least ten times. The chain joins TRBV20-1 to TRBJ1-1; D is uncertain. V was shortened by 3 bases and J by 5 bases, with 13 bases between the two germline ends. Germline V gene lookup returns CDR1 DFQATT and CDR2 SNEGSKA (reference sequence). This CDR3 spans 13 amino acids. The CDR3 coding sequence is TGCAGTGCTAGTCAAACAGAGGTTACTGAAGCTTTCTTT. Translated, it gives CSASQTEVTEAFF.

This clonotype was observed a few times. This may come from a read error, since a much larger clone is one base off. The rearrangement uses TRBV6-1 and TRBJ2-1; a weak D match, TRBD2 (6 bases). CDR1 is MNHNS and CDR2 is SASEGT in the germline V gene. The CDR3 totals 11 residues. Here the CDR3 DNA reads TGTACCAGCGGGCTGGCGGGACGGCGCCTTTTC. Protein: CTSGLAGRRLF.

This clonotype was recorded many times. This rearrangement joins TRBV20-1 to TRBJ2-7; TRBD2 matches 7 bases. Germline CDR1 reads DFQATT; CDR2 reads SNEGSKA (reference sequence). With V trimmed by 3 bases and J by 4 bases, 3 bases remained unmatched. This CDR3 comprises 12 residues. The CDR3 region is CSASPGGYEQYF. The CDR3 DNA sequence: TGCAGTGCTAGCCCCGGGGGGTACGAGCAGTACTTC.

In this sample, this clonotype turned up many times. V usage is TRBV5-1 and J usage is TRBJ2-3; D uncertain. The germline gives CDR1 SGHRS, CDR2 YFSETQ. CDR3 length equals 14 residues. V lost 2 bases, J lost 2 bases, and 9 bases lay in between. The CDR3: CASSFLDATDTQYF. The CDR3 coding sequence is TGCGCCAGCAGCTTTCTGGACGCCACAGATACGCAGTATTTT.

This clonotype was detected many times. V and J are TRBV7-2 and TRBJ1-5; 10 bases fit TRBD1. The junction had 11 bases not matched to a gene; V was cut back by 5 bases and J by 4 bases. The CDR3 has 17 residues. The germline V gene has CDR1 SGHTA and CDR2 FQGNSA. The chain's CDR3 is CASSLVPPGQGNQPQHF. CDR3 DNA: TGTGCCAGCAGCCTAGTCCCTCCGGGACAGGGGAATCAGCCCCAGCATTTT.

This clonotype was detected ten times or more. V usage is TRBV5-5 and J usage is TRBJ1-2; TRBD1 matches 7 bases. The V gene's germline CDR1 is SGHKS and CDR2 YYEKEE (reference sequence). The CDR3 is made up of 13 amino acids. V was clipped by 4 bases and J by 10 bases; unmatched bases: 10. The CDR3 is CASSLDRVVIYTF. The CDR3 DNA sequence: TGTGCCAGCAGCCTAGACAGGGTTGTGATCTACACCTTC.

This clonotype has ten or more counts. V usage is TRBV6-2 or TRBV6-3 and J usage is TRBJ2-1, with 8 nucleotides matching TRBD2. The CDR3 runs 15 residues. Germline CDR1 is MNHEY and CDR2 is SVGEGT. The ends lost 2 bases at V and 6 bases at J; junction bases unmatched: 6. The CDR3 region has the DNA TGTGCCAGCAGTTACCAGCGGGGGCTATCCAATGAGCAGTTCTTC. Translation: CASSYQRGLSNEQFF.

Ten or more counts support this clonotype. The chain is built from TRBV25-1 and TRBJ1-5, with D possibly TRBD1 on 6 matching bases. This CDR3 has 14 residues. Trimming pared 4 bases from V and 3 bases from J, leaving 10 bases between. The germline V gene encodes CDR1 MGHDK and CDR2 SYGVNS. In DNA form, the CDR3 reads TGTGCCAGCAGTGCCGGACAGAACAATCAGCCCCAGCATTTT. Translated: CASSAGQNNQPQHF.

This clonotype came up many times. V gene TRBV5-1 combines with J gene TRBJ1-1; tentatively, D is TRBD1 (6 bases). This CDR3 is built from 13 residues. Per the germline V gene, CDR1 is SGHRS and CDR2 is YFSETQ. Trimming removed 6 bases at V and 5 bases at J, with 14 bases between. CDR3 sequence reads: CASKGGIETEAFF. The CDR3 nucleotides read TGCGCCAGCAAAGGGGGAATAGAAACTGAAGCTTTCTTT. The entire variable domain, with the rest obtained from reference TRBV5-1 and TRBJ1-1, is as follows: KAGVTQTPRYLIKTRGQQVTLSCSPISGHRSVSWYQQTPGQGLQFLFEYFSETQRNKGNFPGRFSGRQFSNSRSEMNVSTLELGDSALYLCASKGGIETEAFFGQGTRLTVV.

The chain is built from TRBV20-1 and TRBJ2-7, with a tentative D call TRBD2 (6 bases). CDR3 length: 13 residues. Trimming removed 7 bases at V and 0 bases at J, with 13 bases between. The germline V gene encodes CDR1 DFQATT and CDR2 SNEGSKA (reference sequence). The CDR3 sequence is CSDGRKISYEQYF. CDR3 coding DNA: TGCAGTGACGGGAGAAAGATCTCCTACGAGCAGTACTTC.

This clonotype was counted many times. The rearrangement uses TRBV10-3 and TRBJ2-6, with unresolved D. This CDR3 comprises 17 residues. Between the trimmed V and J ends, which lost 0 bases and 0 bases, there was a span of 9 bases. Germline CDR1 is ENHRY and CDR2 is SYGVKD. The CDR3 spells CAISESTTNSGANVLTF. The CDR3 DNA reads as TGTGCCATCAGTGAGTCGACAACAAACTCTGGGGCCAACGTCCTGACTTTC.

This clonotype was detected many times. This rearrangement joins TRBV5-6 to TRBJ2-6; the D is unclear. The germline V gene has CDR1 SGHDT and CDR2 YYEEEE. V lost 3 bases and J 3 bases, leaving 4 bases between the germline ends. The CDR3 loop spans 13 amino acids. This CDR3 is CASSWSGANVLTF. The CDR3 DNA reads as TGTGCCAGCAGCTGGAGTGGGGCCAACGTCCTGACTTTC.

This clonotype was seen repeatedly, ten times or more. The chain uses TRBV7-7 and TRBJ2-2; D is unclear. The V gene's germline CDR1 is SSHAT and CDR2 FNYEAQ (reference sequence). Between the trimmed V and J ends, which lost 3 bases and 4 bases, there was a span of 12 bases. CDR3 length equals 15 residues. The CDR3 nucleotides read TGTGCCAGCAGCTTCCATGACGGTCTCACCGGGGAGCTGTTTTTT. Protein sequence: CASSFHDGLTGELFF.

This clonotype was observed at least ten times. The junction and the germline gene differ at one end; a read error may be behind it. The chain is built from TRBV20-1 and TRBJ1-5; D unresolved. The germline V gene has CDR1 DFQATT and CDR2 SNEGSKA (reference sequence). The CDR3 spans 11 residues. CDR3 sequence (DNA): TGCAGTGCTAGAGACATTCAGTCCCAGCATTTT. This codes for CSARDIQSQHF.

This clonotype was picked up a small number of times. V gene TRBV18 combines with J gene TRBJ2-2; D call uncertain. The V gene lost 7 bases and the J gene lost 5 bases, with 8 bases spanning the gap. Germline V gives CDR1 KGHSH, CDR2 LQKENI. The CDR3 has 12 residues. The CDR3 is CASLMDTGELFF. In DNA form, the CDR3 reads TGTGCCAGCTTGATGGATACCGGGGAGCTGTTTTTT. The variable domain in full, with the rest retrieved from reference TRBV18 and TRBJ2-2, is NAGVMQNPRHLVRRRGQEARLRCSPMKGHSHVYWYRQLPEEGLKFMVYLQKENIIDESGMPKERFSAEFPKEGPSILRIQQVVRGDSAAYFCASLMDTGELFFGEGSRLTVL.

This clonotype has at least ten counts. The CDR3 here is CSARDGASGGAVDTQYF. CDR3 nucleotides: TGCAGTGCTAGAGATGGGGCGAGCGGGGGGGCGGTGGATACGCAGTATTTT. V usage is TRBV20-1 and J usage is TRBJ2-3, with 10 bases lining up with TRBD2. The CDR3 has 17 residues. V was clipped by 0 bases and J by 6 bases; unmatched bases: 12. The germline V gene encodes CDR1 DFQATT and CDR2 SNEGSKA (reference sequence).

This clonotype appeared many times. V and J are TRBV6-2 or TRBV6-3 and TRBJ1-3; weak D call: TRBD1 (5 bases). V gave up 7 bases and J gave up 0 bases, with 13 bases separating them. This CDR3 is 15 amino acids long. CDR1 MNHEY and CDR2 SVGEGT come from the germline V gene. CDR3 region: CASTDSGYSGNTIYF. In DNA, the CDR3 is TGTGCCAGCACCGACAGTGGATACTCTGGAAACACCATATATTTT.

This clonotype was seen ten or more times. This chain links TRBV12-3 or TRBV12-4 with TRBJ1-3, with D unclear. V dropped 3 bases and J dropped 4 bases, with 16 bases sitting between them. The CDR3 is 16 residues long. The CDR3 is CASSFPIVRVGNTIYF. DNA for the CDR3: TGTGCCAGCAGTTTCCCTATCGTCCGGGTCGGAAACACCATATATTTT.

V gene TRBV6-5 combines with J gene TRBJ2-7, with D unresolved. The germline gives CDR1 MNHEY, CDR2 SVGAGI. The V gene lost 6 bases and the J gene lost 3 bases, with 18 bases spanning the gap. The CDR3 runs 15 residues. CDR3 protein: CASSHRTNPNYEQYF. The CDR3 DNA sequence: TGTGCCAGCAGCCACCGAACTAACCCGAACTACGAGCAGTACTTC.

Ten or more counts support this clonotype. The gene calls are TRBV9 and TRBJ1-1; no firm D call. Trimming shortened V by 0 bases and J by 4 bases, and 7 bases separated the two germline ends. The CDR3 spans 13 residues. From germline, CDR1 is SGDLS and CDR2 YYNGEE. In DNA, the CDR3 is TGTGCCAGCAGCGTAGGTCCCGGCACTGAAGCTTTCTTT. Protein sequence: CASSVGPGTEAFF.

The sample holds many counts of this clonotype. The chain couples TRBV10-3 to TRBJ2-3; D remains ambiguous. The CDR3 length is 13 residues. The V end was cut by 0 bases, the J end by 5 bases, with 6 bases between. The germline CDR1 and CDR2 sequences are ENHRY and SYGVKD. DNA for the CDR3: TGTGCCATCAGTGAGTCTCCGGGAGATACGCAGTATTTT. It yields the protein CAISESPGDTQYF.

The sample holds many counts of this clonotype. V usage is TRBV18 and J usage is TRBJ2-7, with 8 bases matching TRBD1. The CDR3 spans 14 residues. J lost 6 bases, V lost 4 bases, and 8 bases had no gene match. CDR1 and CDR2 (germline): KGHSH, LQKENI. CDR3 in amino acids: CASSLGQGSIEQYF. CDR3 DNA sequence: TGTGCCAGCTCACTCGGACAGGGATCGATCGAGCAGTACTTC. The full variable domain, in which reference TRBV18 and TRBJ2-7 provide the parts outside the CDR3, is NAGVMQNPRHLVRRRGQEARLRCSPMKGHSHVYWYRQLPEEGLKFMVYLQKENIIDESGMPKERFSAEFPKEGPSILRIQQVVRGDSAAYFCASSLGQGSIEQYFGPGTRLTVT.

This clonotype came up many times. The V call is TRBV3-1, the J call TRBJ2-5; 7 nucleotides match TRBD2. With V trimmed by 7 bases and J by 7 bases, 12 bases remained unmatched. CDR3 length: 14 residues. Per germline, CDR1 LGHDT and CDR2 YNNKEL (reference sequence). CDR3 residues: CASMFAGAFGTQYF. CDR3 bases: TGTGCCAGCATGTTCGCGGGAGCCTTCGGGACCCAGTACTTC.

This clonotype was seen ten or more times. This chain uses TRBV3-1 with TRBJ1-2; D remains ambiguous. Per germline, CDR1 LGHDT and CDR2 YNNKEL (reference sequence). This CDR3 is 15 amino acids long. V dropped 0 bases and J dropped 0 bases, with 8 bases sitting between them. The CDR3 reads CASSQDDGANYGYTF. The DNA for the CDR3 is TGTGCCAGCAGCCAAGATGACGGGGCTAACTATGGCTACACCTTC.

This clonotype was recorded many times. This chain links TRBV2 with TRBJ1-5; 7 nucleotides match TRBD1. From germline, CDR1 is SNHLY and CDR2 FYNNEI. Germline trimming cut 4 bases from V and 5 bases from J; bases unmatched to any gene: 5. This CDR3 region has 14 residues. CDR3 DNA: TGTGCCAGCAGTGCGGGACAGCAAGATCAGCCCCAGCATTTT. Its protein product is CASSAGQQDQPQHF.

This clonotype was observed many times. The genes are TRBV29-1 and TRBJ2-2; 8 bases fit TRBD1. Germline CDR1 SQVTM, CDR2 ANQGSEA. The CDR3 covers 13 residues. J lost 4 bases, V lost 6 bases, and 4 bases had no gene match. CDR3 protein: CSVQDRVTGELFF. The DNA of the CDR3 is TGCAGCGTCCAGGACAGGGTCACCGGGGAGCTGTTTTTT.

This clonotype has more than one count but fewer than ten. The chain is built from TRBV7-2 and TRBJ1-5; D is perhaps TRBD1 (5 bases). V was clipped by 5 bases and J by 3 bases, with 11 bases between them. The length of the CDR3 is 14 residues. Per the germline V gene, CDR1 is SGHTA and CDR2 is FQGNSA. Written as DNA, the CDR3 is TGTGCCAGCAGCCCCGGGACTAACAATCAGCCCCAGCATTTT. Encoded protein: CASSPGTNNQPQHF.